This T cell receptor beta chain was identified during a study of blood T cell repertoires in COVID-19. Study as a whole: The samples span acute and convalescent COVID-19 from the United States, Italy and Spain. Nucleic acid was either cDNA or gDNA, and it came from T cells, B-cell-depleted T cells, or PBMCs.

In the study's own analysis: Estimation of nucleated cell counts relied on the amplification of reference gene primers. The protocol was immunoSEQ multiplex PCR, while the TCRdb copy is restricted to in-frame clones and leaves out a portion. The V and J calls and clone size come from that table; D and trimming were worked out from the DNA. Of 300,000 to 400,000 clones listed, about 86% were seen once; the top ten hold 2.5% to 3.5%. Sequencing was carried out using peripheral blood. This clonotype originated in a man aged 25-45 years with active or convalescent COVID-19.

The CDR3 bases are TGTGCCAGCAGCGTAGACCCGGGGAGCTCCTACGAGCAGTACTTC. Residues: CASSVDPGSSYEQYF. The rearrangement uses TRBV9 and TRBJ2-7, with D possibly matching TRBD2 (5 bases). The V and J ends lost 0 bases and 0 bases respectively, with 10 bases between them. This CDR3 has 15 residues. The germline V gene encodes CDR1 SGDLS and CDR2 YYNGEE.